This T cell receptor beta chain was sequenced during a study of shared clonotypes between healthy human individuals. Study results and caveats: Clonotype sharing among the donors was expected to vary with sequencing depth.

CDR1 SGHAT and CDR2 FQNNGV come from the germline V gene. The CDR3 length is 14 residues. V was pared by 2 bases and J by 5 bases, with 12 bases between. The protocol was immunoSEQ multiplex PCR, while the TCRdb copy is restricted to in-frame clones and leaves out a portion. The table has around 2,100,000 clones, about 95% seen once; the top ten hold roughly 1%. As to this clone: Its cognate antigen is unknown.

Naive CD8 cells, CD45RO-negative and positively selected for CCR7, excluded terminally differentiated effector memory CD45RA+ cells. The sequenced sample was naive CD8+ T cells sorted from blood. The source is a man aged 18 to 29 in good health. V usage is TRBV11-2 and J usage is TRBJ2-5, with D tentatively TRBD1 (6 bases). The CDR3 DNA sequence: TGTGCCAGCAGCTTAAGACAGGTTGGGGAGACCCAGTACTTC. Protein: CASSLRQVGETQYF.